This TCR beta chain was recorded in a study of T cell repertoires in cytomegalovirus infection. In the study overall: Well-studied HLA-B-restricted CMV epitopes were used in the study alongside recently identified HLA-C-restricted ones. The public TCR beta signatures pointed to both CMV infection and matching HLA type.

TCRdb re-called the reads with MiXCR, one entry per CDR3 protein. The sample has 700,000 to 900,000 distinct CDR3 sequences, 25% to 30% seen once. The CDR3 loop spans 12 amino acids. Germline assignment: CDR1 MNHEY and CDR2 SVGEGT. V dropped 8 bases and J dropped 11; count of bases not matched to a gene: 8. In the case of this clonotype: Its antigen is as yet unknown.

The source of this sequence is a human donor in good health (CMV status not recorded). Some clones in this sample may be carry-over from other donors' samples. The genes are TRBV6-2 or TRBV6-3 and TRBJ2-3; 9 nucleotides agree with TRBD2. Sequenced here: cultured CD8+ T cells from PBMCs, sampled from culture after CMV antigen stimulation. The CDR3 nucleotides read TGTGCCAGCCAGACTAGCGGACTATGGCAGTATTTT. This sequence encodes CASQTSGLWQYF.